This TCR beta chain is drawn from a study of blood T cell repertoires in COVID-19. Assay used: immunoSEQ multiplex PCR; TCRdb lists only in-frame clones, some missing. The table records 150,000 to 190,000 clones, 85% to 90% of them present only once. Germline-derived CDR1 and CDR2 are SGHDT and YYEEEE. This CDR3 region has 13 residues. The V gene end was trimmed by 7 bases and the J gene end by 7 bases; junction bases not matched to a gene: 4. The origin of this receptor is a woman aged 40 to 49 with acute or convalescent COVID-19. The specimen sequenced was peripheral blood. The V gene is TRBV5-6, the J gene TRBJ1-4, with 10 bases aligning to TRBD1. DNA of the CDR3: TGTGCCAGCTGGGACAGGGGAAGTGAAAAACTGTTTTTT. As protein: CASWDRGSEKLFF.